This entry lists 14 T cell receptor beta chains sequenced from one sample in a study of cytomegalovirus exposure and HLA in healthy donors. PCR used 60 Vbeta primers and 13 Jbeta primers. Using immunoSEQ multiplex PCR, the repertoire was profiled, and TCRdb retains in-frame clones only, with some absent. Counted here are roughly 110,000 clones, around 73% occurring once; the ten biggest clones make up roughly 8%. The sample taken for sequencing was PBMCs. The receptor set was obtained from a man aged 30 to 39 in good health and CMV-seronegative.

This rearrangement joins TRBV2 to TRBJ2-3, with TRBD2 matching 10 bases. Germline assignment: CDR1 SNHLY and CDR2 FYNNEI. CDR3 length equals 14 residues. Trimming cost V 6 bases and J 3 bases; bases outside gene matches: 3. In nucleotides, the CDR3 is TGTGCCAGCAGCTGGACTAGCGGTACAGATACGCAGTATTTT. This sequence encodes CASSWTSGTDTQYF.

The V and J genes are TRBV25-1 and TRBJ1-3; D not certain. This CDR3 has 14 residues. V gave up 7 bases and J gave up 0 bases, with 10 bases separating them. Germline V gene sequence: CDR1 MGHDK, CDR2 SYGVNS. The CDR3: CASTTSVSGNTIYF. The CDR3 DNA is TGTGCCAGCACCACCTCAGTCTCTGGAAACACCATATATTTT.

The CDR3 DNA reads as TGTGCCAGCAGCGCACAGGGGAACTATGGCTACACCTTC. Its translation: CASSAQGNYGYTF. The chain uses TRBV2 and TRBJ1-2, with 7 bases aligning to TRBD1. Germline trimming cut 6 bases from V and 2 bases from J; bases unmatched to any gene: 3. CDR1 SNHLY and CDR2 FYNNEI come from the germline V gene. There are 13 residues in the CDR3.

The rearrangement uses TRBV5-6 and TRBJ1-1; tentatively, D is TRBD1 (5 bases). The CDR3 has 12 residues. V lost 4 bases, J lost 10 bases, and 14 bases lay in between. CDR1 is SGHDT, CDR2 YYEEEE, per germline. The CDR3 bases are TGTGCCAGCAGCACTCGACAGTCTTCAGCTTTCTTT. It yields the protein CASSTRQSSAFF.

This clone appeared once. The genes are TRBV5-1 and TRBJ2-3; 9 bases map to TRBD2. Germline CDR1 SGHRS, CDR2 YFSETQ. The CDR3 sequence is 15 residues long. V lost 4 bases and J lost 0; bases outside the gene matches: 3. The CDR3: CASSDTSGSTDTQYF. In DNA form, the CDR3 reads TGCGCCAGCAGCGATACTAGCGGGAGCACAGATACGCAGTATTTT.

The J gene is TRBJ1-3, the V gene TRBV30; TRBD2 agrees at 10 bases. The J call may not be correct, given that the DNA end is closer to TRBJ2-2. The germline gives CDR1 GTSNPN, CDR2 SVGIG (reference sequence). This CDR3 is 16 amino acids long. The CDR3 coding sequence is TGTGCCTGGAGTGTACGTACTAGCGGGACGGACGGGGAGCTGTTTTTT. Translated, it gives CAWSVRTSGTDGELFF.

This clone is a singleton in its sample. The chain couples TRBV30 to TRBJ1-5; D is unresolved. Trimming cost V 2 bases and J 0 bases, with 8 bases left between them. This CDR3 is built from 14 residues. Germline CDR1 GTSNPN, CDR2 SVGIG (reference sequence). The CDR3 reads CAWSMANSNQPQHF. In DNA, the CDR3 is TGTGCCTGGAGTATGGCAAATAGCAATCAGCCCCAGCATTTT.

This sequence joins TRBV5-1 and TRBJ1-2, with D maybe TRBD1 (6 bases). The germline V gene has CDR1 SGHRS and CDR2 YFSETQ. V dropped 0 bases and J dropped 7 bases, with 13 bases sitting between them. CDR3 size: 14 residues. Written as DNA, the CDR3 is TGCGCCAGCAGCTTGGCTGGCAGGGGTGGTGGCTACACCTTC. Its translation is CASSLAGRGGGYTF.

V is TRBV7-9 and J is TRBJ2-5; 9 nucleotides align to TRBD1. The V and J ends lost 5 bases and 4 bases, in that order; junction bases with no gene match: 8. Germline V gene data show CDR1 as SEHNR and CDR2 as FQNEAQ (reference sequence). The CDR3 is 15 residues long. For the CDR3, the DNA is TGTGCCAGCAGCCCCCGGGACAGGGTCAGAGAGACCCAGTACTTC. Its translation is CASSPRDRVRETQYF.

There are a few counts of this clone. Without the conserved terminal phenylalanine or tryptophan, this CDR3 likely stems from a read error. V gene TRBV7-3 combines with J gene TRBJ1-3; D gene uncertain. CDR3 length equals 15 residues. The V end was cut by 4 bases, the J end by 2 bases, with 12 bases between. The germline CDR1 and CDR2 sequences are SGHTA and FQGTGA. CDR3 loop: CASSSSGGTGNTIYL. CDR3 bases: TGTGCCAGCAGCTCCTCCGGAGGGACTGGAAACACCATATATCTT.

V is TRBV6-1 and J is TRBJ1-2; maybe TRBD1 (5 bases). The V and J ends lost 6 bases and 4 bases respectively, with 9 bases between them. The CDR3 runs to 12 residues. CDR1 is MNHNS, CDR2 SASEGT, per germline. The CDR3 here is CASSTGFYGYTF. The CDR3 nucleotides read TGTGCCAGCAGCACAGGATTCTATGGCTACACCTTC.

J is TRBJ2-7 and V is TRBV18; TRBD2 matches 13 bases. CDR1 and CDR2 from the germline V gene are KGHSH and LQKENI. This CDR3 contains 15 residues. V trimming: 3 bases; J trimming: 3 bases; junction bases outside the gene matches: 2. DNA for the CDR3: TGTGCCAGCTCACCGGGACTAGCGGGGCTCTACGAGCAGTACTTC. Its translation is CASSPGLAGLYEQYF.

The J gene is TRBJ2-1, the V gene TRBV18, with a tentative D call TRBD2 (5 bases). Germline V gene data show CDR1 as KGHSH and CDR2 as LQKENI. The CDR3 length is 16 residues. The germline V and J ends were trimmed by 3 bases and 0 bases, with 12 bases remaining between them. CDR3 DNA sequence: TGTGCCAGCTCACCTTCGTCGGCGGGCTCCTACAATGAGCAGTTCTTC. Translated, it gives CASSPSSAGSYNEQFF.

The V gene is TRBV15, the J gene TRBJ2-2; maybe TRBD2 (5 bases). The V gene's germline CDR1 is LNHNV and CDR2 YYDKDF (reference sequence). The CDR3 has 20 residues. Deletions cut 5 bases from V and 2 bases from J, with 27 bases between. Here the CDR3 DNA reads TGTGCCACCAGCCCAGAGAGGGTTCCTTCTTCCCTCTCCAACACCGGGGAGCTGTTTTTT. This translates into CATSPERVPSSLSNTGELFF.